This T cell receptor beta chain stems from a study of metastatic and nonmetastatic thyroid tumors. Study context: The study looked at repertoires side by side in blood and in tumor or nodule tissue from malignant and benign thyroid patients.

The CDR3 covers 15 residues. Germline assignment: CDR1 MNHEY and CDR2 SVGAGI. The sample holds a few counts of this clone. As yet, its antigen is unknown. The junction differs from germline at one of its ends, possibly a read error. Broader study findings: It was reported that TCR beta diversity was significantly higher in malignant thyroid tumors than benign nodules, in blood and tumor.

No treatment of any kind had been given to any patient before thyroid surgery. With MiXCR, TCRdb called clones anew from the PCR reads. Here the sample spans over 25,000 clones, around 16% being singletons. The genes are TRBV6-5 and TRBJ2-1, with TRBD1 matching 7 bases. The receptor was isolated from a male donor with papillary thyroid cancer or a benign thyroid nodule (not recorded which). Some clones in this sample may be carry-over from other donors' samples. Sequenced sample: blood. The DNA for the CDR3 is TGTGCCATCAGTCCCTCGGGTCGGCAGGGGGTTGAGCAGTTCTTC. Its protein is CAISPSGRQGVEQFF.